A single sample is the source of the 15 T cell receptor beta chains below, sequenced in a study of human T cells and chemical hapten exposure. Time point specified: patch test 2, 6 weeks after DPC sensitization. Treatment here: therapeutic diphenylcyclopropenone sensitization with weekly scalp DPC. TCRdb re-analysed the RACE reads in MiXCR, keeping a single row per CDR3 protein. The table shows some 150,000 distinct CDR3 sequences, with roughly 10% occurring only once. Specimen: whole blood, collected in connection with sensitization to the hapten diphenylcyclopropenone (DPC). The source is a woman aged 50 to 60 with alopecia areata. Some clones in this sample may be carry-over from other donors' samples.

V is TRBV4-3 and J is TRBJ2-2; D unresolved. Germline lookup yields CDR1 LGHNA and CDR2 YSLEER. CDR3 length: 15 residues. V gave up 3 bases and J gave up 6 bases, with 14 bases separating them. CDR3 in DNA: TGCGCCAGCAGCCAGGAACTCCCTGGGGCCGGGGAGCTGTTTTTT. Residues: CASSQELPGAGELFF.

This clonotype was detected only a few times. This chain connects TRBV10-2 to TRBJ2-7; D gene uncertain. There are 13 residues in the CDR3. Trimming took 3 bases from V and 2 from J, leaving 8 bases between them. Germline CDR1 reads WSHSY; CDR2 reads SAAADI. The CDR3 nucleotides read TGCGCCAGCAGTGATCCCAATACCTACGAGCAGTACTTC. The encoded protein is CASSDPNTYEQYF.

V gene TRBV7-2 combines with J gene TRBJ2-1; TRBD2 matches 11 bases. Germline V gene data show CDR1 as SGHTA and CDR2 as FQGNSA. This CDR3 has 16 amino acids. Losses at the gene ends were 3 bases for V and 1 base for J; bases not matched to a gene: 2. As DNA, the CDR3 is TGTGCCAGCAGCTTGGTAGCGGGAGGGTCCTACAATGAGCAGTTCTTC. Translation gives CASSLVAGGSYNEQFF.

This clonotype was recorded at least ten times. This chain joins TRBV10-3 and TRBJ2-1; TRBD2 aligns across 13 bases. After removal of 6 bases from V and 1 base from J, the junction contained 6 bases not matched to a gene. The germline V gene encodes CDR1 ENHRY and CDR2 SYGVKD. The length of the CDR3 is 17 residues. In DNA form, the CDR3 reads TGTGCCATCAGCAGGGGACTAGCGGGAAATTCCTACAATGAGCAGTTCTTC. Translation: CAISRGLAGNSYNEQFF.

The V call is TRBV7-3, the J call TRBJ1-1; D gene unclear. CDR1 is SGHTA and CDR2 is FQGTGA in the germline V gene. V lost 2 bases and J 11 bases, leaving 15 bases between the germline ends. The CDR3 has 13 residues. The CDR3 sequence: CASSLEGLSAAFF. Written as DNA, the CDR3 is TGTGCCAGCAGCTTAGAGGGTCTCTCTGCGGCTTTCTTT. Full variable domain (remainder filled in from reference TRBV7-3 and TRBJ1-1): GAGVSQTPSNKVTEKGKYVELRCDPISGHTALYWYRQSLGQGPEFLIYFQGTGAADDSGLPNDRFFAVRPEGSVSTLKIQRTERGDSAVYLCASSLEGLSAAFFGQGTRLTVV.

This clonotype was picked up a small number of times. The rearrangement uses TRBV19 and TRBJ2-3; 9 bases align to TRBD2. The junction had 8 bases not matched to a gene; V was cut back by 6 bases and J by 7 bases. The germline CDR1 and CDR2 sequences are LNHDA and SQIVND (reference sequence). The CDR3 sequence is 14 residues long. The CDR3 DNA follows: TGTGCCAGTAGGGATAGCGGGAGCGGAAATACGCAGTATTTT. Its protein is CASRDSGSGNTQYF.

This clonotype was observed a handful of times. The chain links TRBV25-1 to TRBJ1-2, with 10 bases that match TRBD1. Trimming at V came to 4 bases and at J to 3 bases, leaving 5 bases not matched to a gene. This CDR3 contains 15 residues. The germline V gene encodes CDR1 MGHDK and CDR2 SYGVNS. CDR3 residues: CASSGFGQGDYGYTF. The CDR3 DNA reads as TGTGCCAGCAGTGGTTTTGGACAGGGGGACTATGGCTACACCTTC.

About this clonotype: A read error is possible here, since a much larger clone lies one base away. The chain couples TRBV12-3 or TRBV12-4 to TRBJ1-4; D not certain. The CDR3 contains 15 residues. Trimming shortened V by 6 bases and J by 9 bases, and 20 bases separated the two germline ends. CDR3 DNA sequence: TGTGCCAGCAGGCCCCGGGCCCGGGTCGTGCAAAAACTGTTTTTT. Residues: CASRPRARVVQKLFF.

This clonotype was found a few times. The chain is built from TRBV7-9 and TRBJ2-7; no reliable D call. The germline V gene has CDR1 SEHNR and CDR2 FQNEAQ (reference sequence). V was pared by 1 base and J by 0 bases, with 4 bases between. The CDR3 is 13 amino acids. The CDR3 region has the DNA TGTGCCAGCAGCTTAGGTAACTCCTACGAGCAGTACTTC. Translated: CASSLGNSYEQYF.

This sequence joins TRBV11-2 and TRBJ2-5; TRBD1 aligns across 8 bases. CDR1 is SGHAT, CDR2 FQNNGV, per germline. The CDR3 length is 15 residues. V was pared by 5 bases and J by 0 bases, with 5 bases of the junction left unmatched. This chain's CDR3 is CASSKQGVYQETQYF. In nucleotides, the CDR3 is TGTGCCAGCAGCAAACAGGGGGTGTACCAAGAGACCCAGTACTTC.

This clonotype was recorded many times. The chain carries TRBV9 and TRBJ2-1; D is perhaps TRBD2 (6 bases). The CDR3 is 12 residues long. V gave up 0 bases and J gave up 12 bases, with 10 bases separating them. Germline V lookup: CDR1 SGDLS, CDR2 YYNGEE. The CDR3 protein is CASSVGGGVQFF. In nucleotides, the CDR3 is TGTGCCAGCAGCGTAGGGGGAGGCGTGCAGTTCTTC.

This clonotype showed up just a few times. The V gene is TRBV2, the J gene TRBJ2-6, with 10 bases aligning to TRBD1. This CDR3 has 17 residues. Germline-derived CDR1 and CDR2 are SNHLY and FYNNEI. After removal of 5 bases from V and 0 bases from J, the junction contained 4 bases not matched to a gene. The DNA for the CDR3 is TGTGCCAGCAGTTGGGGACAGGGGAGCTCTGGGGCCAACGTCCTGACTTTC. Its translation: CASSWGQGSSGANVLTF.

Of note for this clonotype: Being one base from a much bigger clone, this may be a read error. The genes are TRBV6-2 or TRBV6-3 and TRBJ2-6; 10 bases are shared with TRBD1. CDR1 MNHEY and CDR2 SVGEGT come from the germline V gene. The CDR3 length is 17 residues. The CDR3 loop is CVSSPRTGGSGANVLTF. The CDR3 nucleotides are TGTGTCAGCAGTCCCCGGACAGGGGGCTCTGGGGCCAACGTCCTGACTTTC.

V gene TRBV10-3 combines with J gene TRBJ2-7, with 7 nucleotides matching TRBD2. Trimming removed 3 bases from V and 1 base from J; junction bases left unmatched: 9. The CDR3 covers 16 residues. The germline gives CDR1 ENHRY, CDR2 SYGVKD. This CDR3 reads CAISDTGTTISYEQYF. CDR3 nucleotides: TGTGCCATCAGTGATACCGGGACTACCATTTCCTACGAGCAGTACTTC.

The V gene is TRBV19, the J gene TRBJ2-1, with 13 bases fitting TRBD2. Germline V lookup: CDR1 LNHDA, CDR2 SQIVND (reference sequence). The trim removed 4 bases at V and 12 bases at J, leaving 6 bases unmatched. This CDR3 is 14 amino acids long. CDR3 amino acids: CASSRTSGSLMQFF. The CDR3 DNA reads TGTGCCAGTAGTAGGACTAGCGGGAGCTTGATGCAGTTCTTC. The whole variable domain, filled in from reference TRBV19 and TRBJ2-1, reads DGGITQSPKYLFRKEGQNVTLSCEQNLNHDAMYWYRQDPGQGLRLIYYSQIVNDFQKGDIAEGYSVSREKKESFPLTVTSAQKNPTAFYLCASSRTSGSLMQFFGPGTRLTVL.